These 24 T cell receptor beta chains came from one sample sequenced in a study of T cell responses to AZD1222 COVID-19 vaccine. Using immunoSEQ multiplex PCR, the repertoire was profiled, and TCRdb retains in-frame clones only, with some absent. The sample lists 90,000 to 120,000 clones; 89% were seen once. The material sequenced was peripheral blood, taken on day 0 of AZD1222 vaccination. Every receptor here comes from an adult in good health.

The J gene is TRBJ2-1, the V gene TRBV5-1; 9 bases line up with TRBD2. Germline V lookup: CDR1 SGHRS, CDR2 YFSETQ. This CDR3 has 14 amino acids. The ends lost 4 bases at V and 7 bases at J; junction bases unmatched: 6. Here the CDR3 DNA reads TGCGCCAGCAGCGGGGGGACTAGCAGGAATGAGCAGTTCTTC. Its protein is CASSGGTSRNEQFF.

The genes are TRBV7-3 and TRBJ2-1; D gene uncertain. The CDR3 sequence is 13 residues long. V was pared by 2 bases and J by 5 bases, with 7 bases between. Germline CDR1 reads SGHTA; CDR2 reads FQGTGA. The CDR3 nucleotides are TGTGCCAGCAGCTTATTAGGTGACAATGAGCAGTTCTTC. This codes for CASSLLGDNEQFF. Full variable domain (rest looked up from reference TRBV7-3 and TRBJ2-1): GAGVSQTPSNKVTEKGKYVELRCDPISGHTALYWYRQSLGQGPEFLIYFQGTGAADDSGLPNDRFFAVRPEGSVSTLKIQRTERGDSAVYLCASSLLGDNEQFFGPGTRLTVL.

This chain connects TRBV3-1 (or the pseudogene TRBV3-2) to TRBJ2-3; D uncertain. The CDR3 is 12 amino acids. Trimming stripped 2 bases from V and 3 bases from J, with 3 bases between. Germline lookup yields CDR1 LGHDT and CDR2 YNNKEL (reference sequence). CDR3 sequence: CASSQLTDTQYF. In DNA form, the CDR3 reads TGTGCCAGCAGCCAATTGACAGATACGCAGTATTTT.

This chain joins TRBV28 and TRBJ2-2, with TRBD1 matching over 12 bases. The V and J ends lost 6 bases and 5 bases, in that order; junction bases with no gene match: 7. This CDR3 contains 16 residues. Germline CDR1 MDHEN, CDR2 SYDVKM. CDR3 in DNA: TGTGCCAGCAGCCCTGGGACAGGGGGCAGAACCGGGGAGCTGTTTTTT. Encoded protein: CASSPGTGGRTGELFF.

The chain links TRBV20-1 to TRBJ1-5; no clear D gene. Between the trimmed V and J ends, which lost 4 bases and 5 bases, there was a span of 6 bases. The CDR3 has 11 amino acids. Looked up from germline, CDR1 is DFQATT and CDR2 is SNEGSKA (reference sequence). The DNA for the CDR3 is TGCAGTGCTACAGGTGATCAGCCCCAGCATTTT. Protein sequence: CSATGDQPQHF.

V usage is TRBV7-9 and J usage is TRBJ2-1; 12 bases fit TRBD2. V shed 3 bases and J 3 bases; nucleotides not matched to a gene: 3. Looked up from germline, CDR1 is SEHNR and CDR2 is FQNEAQ (reference sequence). The CDR3 has 16 amino acids. The CDR3 coding sequence is TGTGCCAGCAGCTTGCGGACTAGCGGGATCTACAATGAGCAGTTCTTC. This sequence encodes CASSLRTSGIYNEQFF.

The chain recombines TRBV6-5 with TRBJ2-3; possibly TRBD2 for D (6 bases). Trimming removed 10 bases from V and 2 bases from J, with 16 bases in between. CDR1 and CDR2 (germline): MNHEY, SVGAGI. CDR3 length equals 14 residues. The CDR3 region has the DNA TGTGCCACCGCGCGGGGACGGTTCACAGATACGCAGTATTTT. Amino acids: CATARGRFTDTQYF.

This sequence joins TRBV27 and TRBJ1-1; D is unresolved. V was cut by 5 bases and J by 1 base, with 11 bases left in between. The V gene's germline CDR1 is MNHEY and CDR2 SMNVEV (reference sequence). CDR3 length: 14 residues. The CDR3 loop is CASSARGWNTEAFF. The CDR3 region has the DNA TGTGCCAGCAGTGCCCGGGGTTGGAACACTGAAGCTTTCTTT.

The chain joins TRBV4-2 to TRBJ2-1, with 12 bases lining up with TRBD2. Germline V gene data show CDR1 as LGHNA and CDR2 as YNFKEQ. V gave up 4 bases and J gave up 5 bases; unmatched junction bases: 3. The CDR3 is 15 amino acids. The chain's CDR3 is CASSLTSGRNNEQFF. The CDR3, as DNA: TGTGCCAGCAGCCTCACTAGCGGGAGGAACAATGAGCAGTTCTTC.

The CDR3 region has the DNA TGTGCCAGCAGTGGACTAGCGGAAGAGACCCAGTACTTC. It yields the protein CASSGLAEETQYF. The rearrangement joins TRBV12-3 or TRBV12-4 to TRBJ2-5; 10 bases are shared with TRBD2. With V trimmed by 5 bases and J by 3 bases, 0 bases remained unmatched. The CDR3 contains 13 residues.

The V and J genes are TRBV2 and TRBJ1-1; TRBD1 matches at 7 bases. V was clipped by 6 bases and J by 11 bases; unmatched bases: 6. This CDR3 has 11 residues. Germline CDR1 reads SNHLY; CDR2 reads FYNNEI. CDR3 nucleotide sequence: TGTGCCAGCAGAGAACAGGGGTGGGCTTTCTTT. Translating it yields CASREQGWAFF.

The chain uses TRBV9 and TRBJ2-7, with 9 bases identical to TRBD2. Trimming cost V 4 bases and J 2 bases; bases outside gene matches: 7. The CDR3 is 15 residues long. The germline gives CDR1 SGDLS, CDR2 YYNGEE. The DNA for the CDR3 is TGTGCCAGCAGCCCGAGCGGGAGGACTACCTACGAGCAGTACTTC. This encodes CASSPSGRTTYEQYF.

This clone was detected once. This chain connects TRBV7-3 to TRBJ2-3, with D possibly being TRBD2 (6 bases). V lost 5 bases and J 6 bases, leaving 18 bases between the germline ends. Germline V CDR1 and CDR2: SGHTA, FQGTGA. The CDR3 length is 15 residues. CDR3 nucleotides: TGTGCCAGCAGCCTAGACGGGCGGGAAAGGGATACGCAGTATTTT. This sequence encodes CASSLDGRERDTQYF. The full variable domain, with the rest looked up from reference TRBV7-3 and TRBJ2-3, is GAGVSQTPSNKVTEKGKYVELRCDPISGHTALYWYRQSLGQGPEFLIYFQGTGAADDSGLPNDRFFAVRPEGSVSTLKIQRTERGDSAVYLCASSLDGRERDTQYFGPGTRLTVL.

The J gene is TRBJ2-7, the V gene TRBV3-1 (or the pseudogene TRBV3-2), with D possibly being TRBD2 (5 bases). Germline loops: CDR1 LGHDT, CDR2 YNNKEL (reference sequence). The CDR3 loop spans 14 amino acids. Trimming left V 1 base short and J 6 bases short, with 13 bases between. The CDR3 DNA follows: TGTGCCAGCAGCCAAGTAGGAGGCGTTGGCGAGCAGTACTTC. Its protein is CASSQVGGVGEQYF.

The chain couples TRBV15 to TRBJ2-2; the D is unclear. V lost 8 bases and J 0 bases, leaving 13 bases between the germline ends. Germline CDR1 reads LNHNV; CDR2 reads YYDKDF (reference sequence). The CDR3 loop spans 15 amino acids. The CDR3 DNA reads as TGTGCCACCGCCTCTCTCTCGGCGAACACCGGGGAGCTGTTTTTT. It yields the protein CATASLSANTGELFF.

This chain connects TRBV5-4 to TRBJ1-6; D is ambiguous. Germline V gives CDR1 SGHNT, CDR2 YYREEE (reference sequence). The CDR3 runs to 12 residues. With 3 bases removed from V and 7 bases from J, the gap between germline ends came to 5 bases. This CDR3 reads CASSSLNSPLHF. CDR3 coding DNA: TGTGCCAGCAGCTCCCTCAATTCACCCCTCCACTTT.

This clone was counted once. The chain has TRBV2 and TRBJ2-7; D remains unclear. Trimming removed 6 bases from V and 5 bases from J, with 17 bases in between. The CDR3 has 14 residues. Germline-derived CDR1 and CDR2 are SNHLY and FYNNEI. The CDR3 DNA reads as TGTGCCAGCAGCGAATCCAGCGTTAACCACGAGCAGTACTTC. Amino acids: CASSESSVNHEQYF. Filled out from reference TRBV2 and TRBJ2-7, the complete variable domain reads EPEVTQTPSHQVTQMGQEVILRCVPISNHLYFYWYRQILGQKVEFLVSFYNNEISEKSEIFDDQFSVERPDGSNFTLKIRSTKLEDSAMYFCASSESSVNHEQYFGPGTRLTVT.

The gene calls are TRBV5-4 and TRBJ1-4, with 9 bases that match TRBD1. After removal of 4 bases from V and 10 bases from J, the junction contained 11 bases not matched to a gene. CDR3 length: 15 residues. Germline V lookup: CDR1 SGHNT, CDR2 YYREEE (reference sequence). CDR3: CASSEQGAGLGKLFF. The CDR3 bases are TGTGCCAGCAGCGAACAGGGGGCCGGTCTAGGAAAACTGTTTTTT.

The rearrangement uses TRBV9 and TRBJ1-1; 9 bases are a match to TRBD1. The CDR3 has 13 amino acids. CDR1 SGDLS and CDR2 YYNGEE come from the germline V gene. Trimming removed 4 bases from V and 5 bases from J; junction bases left unmatched: 3. CDR3 in amino acids: CASSWTGETEAFF. CDR3 coding DNA: TGTGCCAGCAGCTGGACAGGGGAGACTGAAGCTTTCTTT.

The chain joins TRBV5-1 to TRBJ2-1, with 7 bases fitting TRBD1. Germline CDR1 is SGHRS and CDR2 is YFSETQ. The ends lost 4 bases at V and 2 bases at J; junction bases unmatched: 6. The CDR3 loop spans 15 amino acids. Here the CDR3 reads CASSTTGMAYNEQFF. CDR3 coding DNA: TGCGCCAGCAGCACGACAGGGATGGCCTACAATGAGCAGTTCTTC.

The chain has TRBV28 and TRBJ2-1, with TRBD2 identical over 13 bases. The CDR3 is 17 amino acids. After removal of 2 bases from V and 9 bases from J, the junction contained 10 bases not matched to a gene. CDR1 and CDR2 from the germline V gene are MDHEN and SYDVKM. The CDR3 nucleotides are TGTGCCAGCAGTTTACCCCCAGGACTAGCGGGAGATGGTGAGCAGTTCTTC. Encoded protein: CASSLPPGLAGDGEQFF.

This chain connects TRBV24-1 to TRBJ1-1, with D possibly matching TRBD1 (6 bases). The CDR3 contains 12 residues. The V and J ends lost 5 bases and 7 bases respectively, with 10 bases between them. Per the germline V gene, CDR1 is KGHDR and CDR2 is SFDVKD. CDR3 loop: CATSVPRGEAFF. The DNA of the CDR3 is TGTGCCACCAGTGTTCCCAGGGGTGAAGCTTTCTTT.

CDR3 loop: CASSLPRTGDVETQYF. The DNA of the CDR3 is TGTGCCAGCAGTCTCCCCAGGACAGGGGATGTAGAGACCCAGTACTTC. V and J are TRBV28 and TRBJ2-5; 9 positions match TRBD1. The CDR3 contains 16 residues. V gave up 5 bases and J gave up 4 bases; unmatched junction bases: 11. Germline V lookup: CDR1 MDHEN, CDR2 SYDVKM.

The chain links TRBV20-1 to TRBJ2-7; 9 bases are shared with TRBD2. With V trimmed by 3 bases and J by 4 bases, 7 bases remained unmatched. This CDR3 is built from 14 residues. CDR1 and CDR2 from the germline V gene are DFQATT and SNEGSKA (reference sequence). CDR3 amino acids: CSASYAGGAYEQYF. The CDR3 bases are TGCAGTGCTAGTTACGCGGGAGGGGCATACGAGCAGTACTTC.